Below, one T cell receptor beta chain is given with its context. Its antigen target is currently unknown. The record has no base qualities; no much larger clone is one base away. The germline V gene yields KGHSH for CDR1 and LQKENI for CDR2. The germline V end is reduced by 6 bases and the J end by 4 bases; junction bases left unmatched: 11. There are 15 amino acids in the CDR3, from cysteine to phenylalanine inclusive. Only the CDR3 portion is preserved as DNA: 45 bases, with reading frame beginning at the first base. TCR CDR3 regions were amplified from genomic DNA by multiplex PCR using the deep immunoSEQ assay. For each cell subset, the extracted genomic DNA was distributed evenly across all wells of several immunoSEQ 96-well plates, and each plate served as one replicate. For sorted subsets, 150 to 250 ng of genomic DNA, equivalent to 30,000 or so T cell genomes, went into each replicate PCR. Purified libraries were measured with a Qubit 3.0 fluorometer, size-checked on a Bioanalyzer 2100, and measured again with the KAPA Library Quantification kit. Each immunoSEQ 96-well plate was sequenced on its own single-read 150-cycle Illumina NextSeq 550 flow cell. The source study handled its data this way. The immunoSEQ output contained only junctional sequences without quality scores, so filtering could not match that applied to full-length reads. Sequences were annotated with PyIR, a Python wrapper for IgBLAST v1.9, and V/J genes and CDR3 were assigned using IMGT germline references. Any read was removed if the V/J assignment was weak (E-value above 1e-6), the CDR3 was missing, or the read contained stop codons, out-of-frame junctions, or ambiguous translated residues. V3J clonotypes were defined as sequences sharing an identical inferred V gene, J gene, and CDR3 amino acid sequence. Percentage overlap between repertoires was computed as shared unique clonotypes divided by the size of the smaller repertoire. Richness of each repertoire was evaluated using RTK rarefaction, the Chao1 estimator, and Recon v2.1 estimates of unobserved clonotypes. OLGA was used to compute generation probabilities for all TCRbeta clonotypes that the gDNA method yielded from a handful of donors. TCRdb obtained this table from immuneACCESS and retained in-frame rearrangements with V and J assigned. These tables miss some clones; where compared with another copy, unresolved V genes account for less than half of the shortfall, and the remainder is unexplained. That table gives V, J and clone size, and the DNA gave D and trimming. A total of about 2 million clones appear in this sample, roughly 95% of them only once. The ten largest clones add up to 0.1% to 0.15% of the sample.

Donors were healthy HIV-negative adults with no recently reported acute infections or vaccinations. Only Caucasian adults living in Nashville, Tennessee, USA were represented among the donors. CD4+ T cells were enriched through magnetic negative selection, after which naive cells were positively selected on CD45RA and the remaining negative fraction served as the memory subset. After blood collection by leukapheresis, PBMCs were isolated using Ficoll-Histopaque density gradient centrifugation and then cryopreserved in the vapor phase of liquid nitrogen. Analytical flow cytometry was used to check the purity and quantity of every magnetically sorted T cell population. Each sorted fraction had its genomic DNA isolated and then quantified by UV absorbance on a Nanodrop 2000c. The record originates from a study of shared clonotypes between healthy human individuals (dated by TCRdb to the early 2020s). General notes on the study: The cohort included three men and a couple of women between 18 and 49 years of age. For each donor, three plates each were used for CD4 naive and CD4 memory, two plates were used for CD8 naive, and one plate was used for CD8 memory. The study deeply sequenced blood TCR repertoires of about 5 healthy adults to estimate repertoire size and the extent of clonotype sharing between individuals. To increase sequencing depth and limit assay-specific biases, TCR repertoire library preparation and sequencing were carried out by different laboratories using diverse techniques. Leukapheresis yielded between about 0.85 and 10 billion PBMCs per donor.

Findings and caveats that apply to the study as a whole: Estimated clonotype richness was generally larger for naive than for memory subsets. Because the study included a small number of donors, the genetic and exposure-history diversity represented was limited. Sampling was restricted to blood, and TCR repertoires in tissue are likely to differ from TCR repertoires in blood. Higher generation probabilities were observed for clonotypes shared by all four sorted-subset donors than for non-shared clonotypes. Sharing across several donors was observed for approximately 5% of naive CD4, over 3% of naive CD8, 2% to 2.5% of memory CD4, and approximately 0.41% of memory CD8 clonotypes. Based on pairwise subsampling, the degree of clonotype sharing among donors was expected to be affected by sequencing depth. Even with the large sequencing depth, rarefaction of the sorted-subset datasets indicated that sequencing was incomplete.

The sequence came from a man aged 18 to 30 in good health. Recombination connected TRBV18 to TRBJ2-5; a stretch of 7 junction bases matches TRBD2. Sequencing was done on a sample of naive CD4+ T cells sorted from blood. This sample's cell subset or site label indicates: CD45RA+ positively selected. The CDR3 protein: CASSPRWGGVETQYF. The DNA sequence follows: TGTGCCAGCTCTCCGAGATGGGGAGGGGTAGAGACCCAGTACTTC.